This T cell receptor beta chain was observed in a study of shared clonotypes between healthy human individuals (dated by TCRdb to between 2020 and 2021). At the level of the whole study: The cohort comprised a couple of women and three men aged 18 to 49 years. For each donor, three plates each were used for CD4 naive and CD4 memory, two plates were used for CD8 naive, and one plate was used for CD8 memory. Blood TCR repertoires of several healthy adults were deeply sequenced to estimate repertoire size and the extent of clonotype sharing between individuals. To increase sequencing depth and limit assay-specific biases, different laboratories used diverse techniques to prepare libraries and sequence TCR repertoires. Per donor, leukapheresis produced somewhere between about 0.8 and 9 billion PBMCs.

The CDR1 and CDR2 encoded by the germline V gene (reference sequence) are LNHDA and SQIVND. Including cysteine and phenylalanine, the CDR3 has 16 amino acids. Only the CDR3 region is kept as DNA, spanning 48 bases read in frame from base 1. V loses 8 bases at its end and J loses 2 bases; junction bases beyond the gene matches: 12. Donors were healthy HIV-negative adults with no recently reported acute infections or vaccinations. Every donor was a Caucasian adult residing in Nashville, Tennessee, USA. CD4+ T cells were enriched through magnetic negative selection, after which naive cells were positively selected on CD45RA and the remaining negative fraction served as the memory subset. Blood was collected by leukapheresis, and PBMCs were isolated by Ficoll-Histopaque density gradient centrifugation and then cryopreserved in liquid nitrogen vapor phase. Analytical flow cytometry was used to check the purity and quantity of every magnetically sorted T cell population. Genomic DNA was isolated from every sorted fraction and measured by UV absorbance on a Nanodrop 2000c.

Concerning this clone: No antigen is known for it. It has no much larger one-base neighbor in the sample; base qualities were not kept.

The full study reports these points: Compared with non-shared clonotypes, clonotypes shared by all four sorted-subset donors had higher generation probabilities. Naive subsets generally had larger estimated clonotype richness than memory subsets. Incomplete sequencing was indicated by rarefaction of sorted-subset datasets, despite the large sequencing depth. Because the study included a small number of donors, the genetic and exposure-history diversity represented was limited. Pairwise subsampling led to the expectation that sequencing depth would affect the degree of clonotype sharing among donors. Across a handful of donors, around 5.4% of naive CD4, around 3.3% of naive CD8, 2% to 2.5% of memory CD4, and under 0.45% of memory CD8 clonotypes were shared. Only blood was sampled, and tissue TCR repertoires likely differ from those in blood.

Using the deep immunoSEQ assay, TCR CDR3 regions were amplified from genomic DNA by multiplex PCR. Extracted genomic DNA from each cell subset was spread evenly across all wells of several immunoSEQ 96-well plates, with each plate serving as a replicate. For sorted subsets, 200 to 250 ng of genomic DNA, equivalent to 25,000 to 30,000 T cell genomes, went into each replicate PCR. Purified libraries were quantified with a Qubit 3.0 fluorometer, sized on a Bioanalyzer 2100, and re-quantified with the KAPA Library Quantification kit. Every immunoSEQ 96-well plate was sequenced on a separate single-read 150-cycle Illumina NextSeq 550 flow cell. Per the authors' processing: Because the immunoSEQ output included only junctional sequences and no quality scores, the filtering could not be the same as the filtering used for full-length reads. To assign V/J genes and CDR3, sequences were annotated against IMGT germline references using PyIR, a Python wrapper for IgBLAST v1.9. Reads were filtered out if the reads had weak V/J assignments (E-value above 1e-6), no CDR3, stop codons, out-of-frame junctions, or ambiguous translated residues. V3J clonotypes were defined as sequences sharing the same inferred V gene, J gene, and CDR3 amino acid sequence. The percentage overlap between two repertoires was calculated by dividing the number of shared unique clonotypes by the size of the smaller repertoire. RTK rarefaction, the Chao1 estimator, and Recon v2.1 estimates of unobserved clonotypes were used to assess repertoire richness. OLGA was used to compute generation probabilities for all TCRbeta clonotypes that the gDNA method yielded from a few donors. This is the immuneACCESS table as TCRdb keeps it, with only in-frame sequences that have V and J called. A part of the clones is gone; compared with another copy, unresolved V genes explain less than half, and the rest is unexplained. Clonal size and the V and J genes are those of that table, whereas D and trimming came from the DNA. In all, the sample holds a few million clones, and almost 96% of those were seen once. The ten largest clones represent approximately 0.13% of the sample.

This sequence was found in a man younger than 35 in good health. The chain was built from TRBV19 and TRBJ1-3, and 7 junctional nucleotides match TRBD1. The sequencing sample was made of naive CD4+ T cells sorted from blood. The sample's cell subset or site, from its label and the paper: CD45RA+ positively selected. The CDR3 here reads CASSLGTGVAGNTIYF. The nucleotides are TGTGCCAGTTCCCTGGGCACAGGGGTGGCTGGAAACACCATATATTTT.